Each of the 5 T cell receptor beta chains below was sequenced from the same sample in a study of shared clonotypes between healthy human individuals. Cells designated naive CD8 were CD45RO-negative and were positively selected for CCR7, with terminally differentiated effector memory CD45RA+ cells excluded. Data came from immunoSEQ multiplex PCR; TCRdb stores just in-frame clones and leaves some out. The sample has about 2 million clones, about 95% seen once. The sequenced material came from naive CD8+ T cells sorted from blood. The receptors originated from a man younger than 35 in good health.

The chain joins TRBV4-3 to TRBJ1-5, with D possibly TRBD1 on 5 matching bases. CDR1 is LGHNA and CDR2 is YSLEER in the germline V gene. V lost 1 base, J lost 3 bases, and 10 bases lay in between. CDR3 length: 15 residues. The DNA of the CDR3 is TGCGCCAGCAGCCAAGGGATAGGGACCAATCAGCCCCAGCATTTT. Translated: CASSQGIGTNQPQHF.

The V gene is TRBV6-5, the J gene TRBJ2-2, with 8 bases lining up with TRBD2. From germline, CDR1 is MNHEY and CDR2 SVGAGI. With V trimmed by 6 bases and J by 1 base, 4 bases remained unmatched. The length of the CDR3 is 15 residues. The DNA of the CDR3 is TGTGCCAGCAGCCAACTAGCGGAGAACACCGGGGAGCTGTTTTTT. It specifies CASSQLAENTGELFF.

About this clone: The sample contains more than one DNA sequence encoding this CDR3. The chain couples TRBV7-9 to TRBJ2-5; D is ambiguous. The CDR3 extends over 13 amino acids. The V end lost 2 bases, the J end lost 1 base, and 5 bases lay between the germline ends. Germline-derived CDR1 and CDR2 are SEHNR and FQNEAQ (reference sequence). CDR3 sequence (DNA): TGTGCCAGCAGCTTAAGCAGCCAAGAGACCCAGTACTTC. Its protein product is CASSLSSQETQYF.

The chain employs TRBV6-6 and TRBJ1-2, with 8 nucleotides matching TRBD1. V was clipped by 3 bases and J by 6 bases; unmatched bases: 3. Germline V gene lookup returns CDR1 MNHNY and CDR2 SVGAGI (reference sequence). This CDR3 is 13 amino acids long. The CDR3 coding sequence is TGTGCCAGCAGTTATGAGACAGGGGATGGCTACACCTTC. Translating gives CASSYETGDGYTF.

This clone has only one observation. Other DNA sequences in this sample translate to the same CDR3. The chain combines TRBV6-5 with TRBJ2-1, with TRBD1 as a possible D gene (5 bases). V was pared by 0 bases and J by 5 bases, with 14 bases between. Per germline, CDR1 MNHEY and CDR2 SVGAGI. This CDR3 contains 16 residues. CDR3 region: CASSYSSGQLNNEQFF. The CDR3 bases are TGTGCCAGCAGTTACTCCTCCGGACAACTTAACAATGAGCAGTTCTTC.